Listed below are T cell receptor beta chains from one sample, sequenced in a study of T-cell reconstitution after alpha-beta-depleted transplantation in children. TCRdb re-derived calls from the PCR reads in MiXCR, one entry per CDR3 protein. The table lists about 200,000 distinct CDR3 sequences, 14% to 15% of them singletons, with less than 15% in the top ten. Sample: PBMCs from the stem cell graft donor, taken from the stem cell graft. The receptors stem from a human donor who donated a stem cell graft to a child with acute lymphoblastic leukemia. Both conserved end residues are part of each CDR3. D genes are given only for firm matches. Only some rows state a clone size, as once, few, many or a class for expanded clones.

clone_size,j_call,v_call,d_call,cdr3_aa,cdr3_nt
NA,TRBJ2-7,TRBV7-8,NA,CASSLAINPLSSYEQYF,TGTGCCAGCAGCTTGGCGATCAATCCCCTGAGCTCCTACGAGCAGTACTTC
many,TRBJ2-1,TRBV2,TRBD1,CASPGQPYNEQFF,TGTGCCAGCCCGGGACAGCCATACAATGAGCAGTTCTTC
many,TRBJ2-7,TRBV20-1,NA,CSARDPKGRGPYEQYF,TGCAGTGCTAGAGATCCGAAGGGGCGGGGTCCCTACGAGCAGTACTTC
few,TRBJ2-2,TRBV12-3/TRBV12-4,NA,CASSFSGGHRELFF,TGTGCCAGCAGTTTTTCAGGGGGGCACCGGGAGCTGTTTTTT
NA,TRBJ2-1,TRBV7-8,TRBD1,CAGGTGEIYEQFF,TGTGCCGGAGGGACAGGGGAGATATATGAGCAGTTCTTC
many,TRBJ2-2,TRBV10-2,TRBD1,CASSEQVLGQGANTGELFF,TGCGCCAGCAGTGAGCAGGTTCTTGGACAGGGGGCGAACACCGGGGAGCTGTTTTTT
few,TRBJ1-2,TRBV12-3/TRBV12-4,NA,CASSSRPPRTEVGGYTF,TGTGCCAGCAGTTCTCGTCCGCCAAGGACGGAGGTTGGAGGCTACACCTTC
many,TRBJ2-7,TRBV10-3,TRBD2,CAISATSGRAEEQYF,TGTGCCATCAGTGCGACTAGCGGGAGGGCGGAGGAGCAGTACTTC
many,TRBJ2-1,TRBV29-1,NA,CSVGRLAYEQFF,TGCAGCGTTGGAAGGCTAGCCTATGAGCAGTTCTTC
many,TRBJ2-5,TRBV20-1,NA,CSAPGEQETQYF,TGCAGTGCCCCGGGAGAACAAGAGACCCAGTACTTC
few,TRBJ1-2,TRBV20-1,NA,CSARWEASYGYTF,TGCAGTGCTAGGTGGGAGGCCTCCTATGGCTACACCTTC
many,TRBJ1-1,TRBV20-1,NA,CSASFGGRVTEAFF,TGCAGTGCTAGTTTCGGGGGTAGGGTCACTGAAGCTTTCTTT
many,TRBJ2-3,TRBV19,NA,CASSEGPVGDTQYF,TGTGCCAGTAGTGAAGGACCCGTGGGAGATACGCAGTATTTT